The 6 T cell receptor beta chains reported below all come from one sample, sequenced in a study of breast tumors, draining lymph nodes, adjacent tissues (dated by TCRdb to about 2016). Libraries were constructed by multiplex PCR. TCRdb shows the sequencer as Illumina HiSeq 2000. TCRdb trimmed the raw reads at Q25, called clones with MiXCR and kept productive beta chains. Each CDR3 protein gets just one entry, which takes the most common genes and DNA from the rows behind it. The sample includes 200,000 to 300,000 distinct CDR3 sequences, with about 30% observed a single time. Jointly, the top ten make up 0.85% to 1.3% of the sample. Lymph node samples came from the axillary draining lymph nodes of breast cancer patients. The sequencing input was axillary lymph node tissue. The receptors were sampled from a female donor with breast cancer. Some clones in this sample may be carry-over from other donors' samples.

This clonotype was counted a few times. The chain uses TRBV4-3 and TRBJ2-1, with a tentative D call TRBD2 (7 bases). V was shortened by 2 bases and J by 0 bases, with 17 bases between the two germline ends. The CDR3 spans 18 residues. The germline V gene encodes CDR1 LGHNA and CDR2 YSLEER. CDR3 in DNA: TGCGCCAGCAGCCAATTGATAAGCGGGACACTCTCCTACAATGAGCAGTTCTTC. Protein sequence: CASSQLISGTLSYNEQFF.

This clonotype was seen only a few times. Given a much more abundant clone one base away, this may be a read error. The chain is built from TRBV5-4 and TRBJ1-2; D uncertain. Germline CDR1 and CDR2: SGHNT and YYREEE (reference sequence). The CDR3 is 14 residues long. Trimming took 5 bases from V and 7 from J, leaving 18 bases between them. CDR3 sequence reads: CASSPWAADVGYTF. CDR3 sequence (DNA): TGTGCCAGCAGTCCCTGGGCAGCGGACGTTGGCTACACCTTC.

This clonotype was recorded at least ten times. This chain connects TRBV5-5 to TRBJ2-3; no definite D call. Trimming took off 4 bases at V and 4 bases at J, with 4 bases between the two ends. The germline V gene has CDR1 SGHKS and CDR2 YYEKEE (reference sequence). The CDR3 covers 11 residues. The CDR3 loop is CASSRSDTQYF. Here the CDR3 DNA reads TGTGCCAGCAGCCGGTCAGATACGCAGTATTTT.

The chain has TRBV29-1 and TRBJ2-3, with a tentative D call TRBD2 (5 bases). This CDR3 has 11 residues. Germline CDR1 and CDR2: SQVTM and ANQGSEA. With 3 bases removed from V and 5 bases from J, the gap between germline ends came to 6 bases. This chain's CDR3 is CSVDEGDTQYF. The CDR3 coding sequence is TGCAGCGTTGATGAGGGAGATACGCAGTATTTT.

Remarks on this clonotype: This may come from a read error, since a much larger clone is one base off. The V call is TRBV20-1, the J call TRBJ1-2; TRBD1 aligns across 9 bases. The CDR3 contains 13 residues. Per the germline V gene, CDR1 is DFQATT and CDR2 is SNEGSKA (reference sequence). The CDR3: CSATTGGVYAYTF. DNA for the CDR3: TGCAGTGCTACGACAGGGGGTGTCTATGCCTACACCTTC.

Ten or more counts support this clonotype. The chain is built from TRBV12-5 and TRBJ1-3; TRBD1 matches at 9 bases. J gave up 2 bases and V 6 bases, and 2 bases lay outside the gene matches. This CDR3 comprises 14 residues. Germline V gene data show CDR1 as LGHNT and CDR2 as FRNRAP. CDR3 coding DNA: TGTGCTAGTGGACAGGGGGCGCCTGGAAACACCATATATTTT. This sequence encodes CASGQGAPGNTIYF.